These 27 T cell receptor beta chains were all obtained from the same sample, sequenced in a study of blood T cell repertoires in COVID-19. Clones were read by immunoSEQ multiplex PCR, and TCRdb kept only the in-frame ones, dropping some. This sample has about 140,000 clones, with 84% found just once. What was sequenced was peripheral blood. The origin of the receptors is a human donor in a cohort sampled during active COVID-19.

This clone was seen a few times. The chain uses TRBV6-5 and TRBJ2-3, with TRBD2 as a possible D gene (5 bases). The CDR3 loop spans 14 amino acids. The germline V gene has CDR1 MNHEY and CDR2 SVGAGI. V lost 5 bases to trimming and J lost 0 bases, with 9 bases between them. The CDR3 nucleotides read TGTGCCAGCAGTAAGAGCGGTAGCACAGATACGCAGTATTTT. Amino acid sequence: CASSKSGSTDTQYF.

The chain recombines TRBV10-3 with TRBJ2-5; 9 nucleotides line up with TRBD1. Germline assignment: CDR1 ENHRY and CDR2 SYGVKD. The junction had 7 bases not matched to a gene; V was cut back by 3 bases and J by 8 bases. This CDR3 has 14 residues. CDR3: CAISDRGQGTTQYF. As DNA, the CDR3 is TGTGCCATCAGTGATCGGGGACAGGGAACTACCCAGTACTTC.

The CDR3 spells CASSELGQENYEQYF. DNA of the CDR3: TGCGCCAGCAGTGAGCTGGGACAGGAGAACTACGAGCAGTACTTC. The chain has TRBV10-2 and TRBJ2-7, with TRBD1 matching 8 bases. Germline V lookup: CDR1 WSHSY, CDR2 SAAADI. V gave up 2 bases and J gave up 3 bases; unmatched junction bases: 6. This CDR3 is built from 15 residues.

The chain combines TRBV5-1 with TRBJ1-2, with 7 bases matching TRBD1. V lost 3 bases to trimming and J lost 13 bases; unmatched junction nucleotides: 12. The CDR3 has 13 residues. Germline V CDR1 and CDR2: SGHRS, YFSETQ. CDR3 in DNA: TGCGCCAGCAGCTCCCCGGGACAGCCGCTATTCACCTTC. This gives the protein CASSSPGQPLFTF.

The J gene is TRBJ2-1, the V gene TRBV24-1; TRBD1 aligns across 7 bases. The CDR3 runs to 14 residues. V lost 6 bases, J lost 8 bases, and 9 bases stayed unmatched. The germline CDR1 and CDR2 sequences are KGHDR and SFDVKD. As DNA, the CDR3 is TGTGCCACCAGTCGGACAGGTGGTGGCGATGAGCAGTTCTTC. Its protein product is CATSRTGGGDEQFF.

The rearrangement links TRBV24-1 to TRBJ2-2; 7 bases are a match to TRBD1. This CDR3 region has 15 residues. With 2 bases clipped from V and 4 bases from J, the junction kept 3 bases outside the gene matches. The germline V gene encodes CDR1 KGHDR and CDR2 SFDVKD. CDR3 loop: CATSDSGTATGELFF. CDR3 bases: TGTGCCACCAGTGATTCCGGGACAGCCACCGGGGAGCTGTTTTTT.

The rearrangement links TRBV6-4 to TRBJ2-3; 9 bases agree with TRBD2. With 7 bases clipped from V and 5 bases from J, the junction kept 10 bases outside the gene matches. The CDR3 is 15 amino acids. Germline V CDR1 and CDR2: MRHNA, SNTAGT. CDR3 protein: CASTPAAGGQDTQYF. The CDR3 DNA reads as TGTGCCAGCACCCCCGCTGCGGGGGGGCAAGATACGCAGTATTTT.

The count of this clone is one. The chain couples TRBV6-5 to TRBJ2-5; tentatively, D is TRBD2 (7 bases). V lost 7 bases and J 5 bases, leaving 17 bases between the germline ends. The CDR3 contains 14 residues. CDR1 and CDR2 (germline): MNHEY, SVGAGI. The CDR3 DNA reads TGTGCCAGCACGTGGGGGGGCCCGGGTGAGACCCAGTACTTC. Translated: CASTWGGPGETQYF.

This rearrangement joins TRBV5-1 to TRBJ2-1; the D gene is possibly TRBD2 (5 bases). CDR3 length: 14 amino acids. Deletions cut 1 base from V and 10 bases from J, with 15 bases between. Per germline, CDR1 SGHRS and CDR2 YFSETQ. The CDR3 is CASSLNRESGEQFF. The DNA for the CDR3 is TGCGCCAGCAGCTTGAATCGGGAATCGGGAGAGCAGTTCTTC. The variable domain in full, with the rest retrieved from reference TRBV5-1 and TRBJ2-1, is KAGVTQTPRYLIKTRGQQVTLSCSPISGHRSVSWYQQTPGQGLQFLFEYFSETQRNKGNFPGRFSGRQFSNSRSEMNVSTLELGDSALYLCASSLNRESGEQFFGPGTRLTVL.

The chain recombines TRBV18 with TRBJ1-5, with 12 bases that match TRBD1. Germline CDR1 reads KGHSH; CDR2 reads LQKENI. J gave up 3 bases and V 2 bases, and 2 bases lay outside the gene matches. The CDR3 spans 16 residues. CDR3 sequence: CASSPGTGGVNQPQHF. The DNA for the CDR3 is TGTGCCAGCTCACCAGGGACAGGGGGCGTCAATCAGCCCCAGCATTTT.

This clone has a handful of counts. V and J are TRBV6-5 and TRBJ1-1, with D unresolved. The CDR3 runs to 16 residues. V was clipped by 0 bases and J by 0 bases, with 11 bases between them. Germline CDR1 is MNHEY and CDR2 is SVGAGI. The CDR3 DNA reads as TGTGCCAGCAGTTACTCGACCGGGGATATGAACACTGAAGCTTTCTTT. It encodes CASSYSTGDMNTEAFF.

The chain employs TRBV28 and TRBJ2-1; D might be TRBD2 (6 bases). The CDR3 consists of 13 residues. V was trimmed by 6 bases and J by 3 bases, leaving 9 bases between them. Germline lookup yields CDR1 MDHEN and CDR2 SYDVKM. The DNA for the CDR3 is TGTGCCAGCAGGTCCGGGGGCTACAATGAGCAGTTCTTC. This codes for CASRSGGYNEQFF.

This chain uses TRBV5-4 with TRBJ2-3; 8 nucleotides line up with TRBD2. The J segment lost 2 bases and the V segment lost 6 bases, leaving 5 bases of the junction unmatched. The CDR3 is made up of 14 amino acids. Germline CDR1 SGHNT, CDR2 YYREEE (reference sequence). CDR3 nucleotide sequence: TGTGCCAGCACGGGGGGGACCCTCACAGATACGCAGTATTTT. This sequence encodes CASTGGTLTDTQYF.

The chain is built from TRBV7-2 and TRBJ2-3, with D tentatively TRBD1 (6 bases). CDR1 and CDR2 from the germline V gene are SGHTA and FQGNSA. The V gene lost 8 bases and the J gene lost 2 bases, with 17 bases spanning the gap. CDR3 length: 15 amino acids. CDR3 DNA: TGTGCCAGCTCCGGGGAAGGGGGTTACACAGATACGCAGTATTTT. This codes for CASSGEGGYTDTQYF.

Relative to its sample, this clone is medium-sized. V usage is TRBV4-3 and J usage is TRBJ1-6; D not certain. The CDR3 runs 15 residues. Per the germline V gene, CDR1 is LGHNA and CDR2 is YSLEER. Trimming took 0 bases from V and 7 from J, leaving 10 bases between them. The CDR3 region is CASSQDRGINSPLHF. In DNA, the CDR3 is TGCGCCAGCAGCCAAGATCGAGGGATAAATTCACCCCTCCACTTT.

This clone was detected only once. The chain recombines TRBV15 with TRBJ2-5, with D possibly TRBD1 on 6 matching bases. Between the trimmed V and J ends, which lost 5 bases and 4 bases, there was a span of 11 bases. The V gene's germline CDR1 is LNHNV and CDR2 YYDKDF (reference sequence). This CDR3 comprises 13 residues. This CDR3 is CATSLVGAETQYF. CDR3 in DNA: TGTGCCACCAGCCTAGTGGGGGCAGAGACCCAGTACTTC.

J is TRBJ1-5 and V is TRBV6-5, with TRBD1 matching over 9 bases. The J segment lost 2 bases and the V segment lost 6 bases, leaving 5 bases of the junction unmatched. CDR1 is MNHEY and CDR2 is SVGAGI in the germline V gene. This CDR3 region has 15 residues. The CDR3: CASRGQGGGNQPQHF. Here the CDR3 DNA reads TGTGCCAGCAGGGGACAGGGAGGGGGCAATCAGCCCCAGCATTTT.

This sequence joins TRBV5-5 and TRBJ2-7, with D possibly TRBD1 on 6 matching bases. V was trimmed by 0 bases and J by 5 bases, leaving 18 bases between them. Germline V gene lookup returns CDR1 SGHKS and CDR2 YYEKEE (reference sequence). The length of the CDR3 is 16 residues. This CDR3 is CASSLAGSGAGHEQYF. For the CDR3, the DNA is TGTGCCAGCAGCTTGGCCGGGTCAGGGGCAGGTCACGAGCAGTACTTC.

A remark on this clone: One end of the junction is discordant with germline, which a read error may explain. The genes are TRBV19 and TRBJ1-2, with D perhaps TRBD1 (5 bases). Germline V gives CDR1 LNHDA, CDR2 SQIVND (reference sequence). CDR3 size: 13 residues. CDR3 DNA: TGTGCCAGTAGTCCCACCGGGGGTGGGGAGCCCCGCTTC. Its translation: CASSPTGGGEPRF. Variable domain in full (rest from reference TRBV19 and TRBJ1-2): DGGITQSPKYLFRKEGQNVTLSCEQNLNHDAMYWYRQDPGQGLRLIYYSQIVNDFQKGDIAEGYSVSREKKESFPLTVTSAQKNPTAFYLCASSPTGGGEPRFGSGTRLTVV.

This clone was picked up one time. This CDR3 reads CASSLSAGGNTIYF. CDR3 in DNA: TGTGCCAGCAGCTTGAGTGCAGGAGGGAACACCATATATTTT. This chain links TRBV11-3 with TRBJ1-3; D gene ambiguous. V gave up 3 bases and J gave up 7 bases, with 13 bases separating them. Germline values: CDR1 SGHNT, CDR2 YENEEA. CDR3 length: 14 residues.

Of note for this clone: Relative to the germline gene, one junction end is altered; a read error may explain this. CDR3 residues: CASSVATSGAQDIQYF. As DNA, the CDR3 is TGTGCCAGCAGCGTAGCGACTAGCGGGGCCCAAGACATTCAGTACTTC. This rearrangement joins TRBV7-2 to TRBJ2-4, with 11 bases fitting TRBD2. Germline loops: CDR1 SGHTA, CDR2 FQGNSA. The CDR3 loop spans 16 amino acids.

The chain is built from TRBV12-3 or TRBV12-4 and TRBJ2-1; D is uncertain. Trimming removed 5 bases from V and 9 bases from J, with 8 bases in between. CDR3 length equals 11 residues. The CDR3, as DNA: TGTGCCAGCAGTCTGCCCGGTGAGCAGTTCTTC. It yields the protein CASSLPGEQFF.

The count of this clone is one. CDR3 nucleotide sequence: TGTGCCAGCAGCGTAAAAACGGATAATTCACCCCTCCACTTT. Translation gives CASSVKTDNSPLHF. The chain recombines TRBV9 with TRBJ1-6; D ambiguous. Germline V gene data show CDR1 as SGDLS and CDR2 as YYNGEE. With 1 base removed from V and 5 bases from J, the gap between germline ends came to 7 bases. The CDR3 covers 14 residues.

A few counts support this clone. This chain uses TRBV5-1 with TRBJ1-5, with 8 bases fitting TRBD1. V was clipped by 2 bases and J by 5 bases; unmatched bases: 3. This CDR3 spans 14 amino acids. In germline, CDR1 is SGHRS, CDR2 YFSETQ. CDR3 residues: CASSFAGGDQPQHF. In DNA, the CDR3 is TGCGCCAGCAGCTTTGCAGGGGGCGATCAGCCCCAGCATTTT. Together with reference TRBV5-1 and TRBJ1-5, the CDR3 gives the full variable domain: KAGVTQTPRYLIKTRGQQVTLSCSPISGHRSVSWYQQTPGQGLQFLFEYFSETQRNKGNFPGRFSGRQFSNSRSEMNVSTLELGDSALYLCASSFAGGDQPQHFGDGTRLSIL.

V gene TRBV2 combines with J gene TRBJ1-2; TRBD1 matches 9 bases. J lost 7 bases, V lost 6 bases, and 9 bases had no gene match. Looked up from germline, CDR1 is SNHLY and CDR2 is FYNNEI. This CDR3 has 14 residues. This CDR3 reads CASRTGSGQGGYTF. Written as DNA, the CDR3 is TGTGCCAGCAGGACCGGGTCGGGACAGGGTGGCTACACCTTC.

The rearrangement uses TRBV19 and TRBJ2-5, with D uncertain. The CDR3 sequence is 13 residues long. The germline V gene encodes CDR1 LNHDA and CDR2 SQIVND (reference sequence). The V end lost 4 bases, the J end lost 3 bases, and 9 bases lay between the germline ends. The CDR3 bases are TGTGCCAGTAGTAGGAAGCGAGAAGAGACCCAGTACTTC. It is translated as CASSRKREETQYF.

The chain employs TRBV29-1 and TRBJ2-1; 7 bases are shared with TRBD1. Germline V lookup: CDR1 SQVTM, CDR2 ANQGSEA. V lost 0 bases and J lost 5; bases outside the gene matches: 7. This CDR3 is built from 15 residues. This CDR3 is CSVEDMRQGDNEQFF. The CDR3 DNA reads as TGCAGCGTTGAAGATATGAGACAGGGCGACAATGAGCAGTTCTTC.